Below, 15 T cell receptor beta chains from the same sample are listed, as sequenced in a study of siplizumab effects on memory and regulatory T cells. These TCRs are of unknown antigen specificity. Repertoires were generated with immunoSEQ multiplex PCR, while TCRdb's copy carries only in-frame clones and drops some. This sample has fewer than 20,000 clones; 35% to 60% occur once, and the top ten carry approximately 4.9%. The mixed lymphocyte reaction cells were cocultured at 37°C for approximately 6 days. Sequences were obtained from CFSE-low (dividing) CD4+ T cells sorted from an allogeneic mixed lymphocyte reaction. Receptors were obtained from a human donor in good health; the cells came from an allogeneic mixed lymphocyte reaction.

This clone has just a few counts. The V and J genes are TRBV4-2 and TRBJ1-4; no definite D call. This CDR3 is 16 amino acids long. Germline CDR1 reads LGHNA; CDR2 reads YNFKEQ. Trimming stripped 0 bases from V and 7 bases from J, with 15 bases between. The chain's CDR3 is CASSQDGVWEGEKLFF. The DNA of the CDR3 is TGTGCCAGCAGCCAAGATGGAGTGTGGGAGGGTGAAAAACTGTTTTTT.

This clone was seen a few times. This chain connects TRBV5-1 to TRBJ2-1, with D possibly matching TRBD2 (6 bases). The CDR3 has 14 amino acids. Trimming took 3 bases from V and 4 from J, leaving 11 bases between them. CDR1 SGHRS and CDR2 YFSETQ come from the germline V gene. The CDR3: CASSWTKTYNEQFF. The CDR3 DNA follows: TGCGCCAGCAGCTGGACTAAGACATACAATGAGCAGTTCTTC.

In its sample, this clone is medium-sized. J is TRBJ2-7 and V is TRBV10-1; TRBD2 matches at 9 bases. Germline V gives CDR1 WNHNN, CDR2 SYGVQD (reference sequence). V was clipped by 4 bases and J by 4 bases; unmatched bases: 11. CDR3 length: 16 amino acids. DNA of the CDR3: TGCGCCAGCAGTGTCGGACTAGCGTGGGGGAAATACGAGCAGTACTTC. Encoded protein: CASSVGLAWGKYEQYF.

This clone was recorded a few times. The rearrangement links TRBV11-2 to TRBJ2-3, with D hard to call. CDR1 and CDR2 (germline): SGHAT, FQNNGV. Trimming took 5 bases from V and 4 from J, leaving 10 bases between them. The CDR3 spans 13 residues. CDR3 sequence: CASSLTVSDTQYF. The CDR3 DNA follows: TGTGCCAGCAGCCTTACGGTCTCAGATACGCAGTATTTT.

The rearrangement joins TRBV6-6 to TRBJ2-5; D is uncertain. The CDR3 is 14 residues long. Germline CDR1 and CDR2: MNHNY and SVGAGI (reference sequence). Deletions cut 6 bases from V and 11 bases from J, with 22 bases between. CDR3 bases: TGTGCCAGCAGCCCTCGGGTGCCTCTGGGAAGTCAGTACTTC. Protein product: CASSPRVPLGSQYF.

This clone was observed a handful of times. The chain's CDR3 is CAISEDGEGYTF. The CDR3, as DNA: TGTGCCATCAGTGAGGACGGGGAGGGCTACACCTTC. J is TRBJ1-2 and V is TRBV10-3; D gene unclear. Trimming pared 2 bases from V and 8 bases from J, leaving 9 bases between. The germline V gene has CDR1 ENHRY and CDR2 SYGVKD. The CDR3 totals 12 residues.

J is TRBJ2-3 and V is TRBV7-3; 7 bases agree with TRBD1. This CDR3 has 15 amino acids. The trim removed 4 bases at V and 0 bases at J, leaving 4 bases unmatched. Germline CDR1 and CDR2: SGHTA and FQGTGA. CDR3 sequence reads: CASSSYRGSTDTQYF. CDR3 in DNA: TGTGCCAGCAGCTCATACAGGGGTAGCACAGATACGCAGTATTTT.

This clone was counted between two and nine times. The V and J genes are TRBV7-2 and TRBJ2-3; possibly TRBD1 for D (6 bases). This CDR3 region has 16 residues. V dropped 5 bases and J dropped 2 bases, with 17 bases sitting between them. From germline, CDR1 is SGHTA and CDR2 FQGNSA. CDR3 in DNA: TGTGCCAGCAGCCTACTGGGGCAGGGGATCACAGATACGCAGTATTTT. This gives the protein CASSLLGQGITDTQYF.

By its share, this clone is medium-sized. This chain links TRBV5-1 with TRBJ2-2, with D tentatively TRBD1 or TRBD2 (5 bases each). The CDR3 runs to 15 residues. The V end was cut by 3 bases, the J end by 0 bases, with 9 bases between. Germline values: CDR1 SGHRS, CDR2 YFSETQ. The CDR3 reads CASSWGTANTGELFF. The CDR3 nucleotides are TGCGCCAGCAGCTGGGGGACCGCGAACACCGGGGAGCTGTTTTTT.

This clone was detected only a few times. The chain recombines TRBV5-1 with TRBJ2-2; 7 bases are shared with TRBD2. This CDR3 region has 15 residues. The junction had 3 bases not matched to a gene; V was cut back by 1 base and J by 3 bases. Germline CDR1 reads SGHRS; CDR2 reads YFSETQ. The CDR3 loop reads CASSLMLADTGELFF. The CDR3 bases are TGCGCCAGCAGCTTGATGCTAGCGGACACCGGGGAGCTGTTTTTT.

This clone was seen only a few times. The chain carries TRBV5-5 and TRBJ2-7, with TRBD2 matching over 15 bases. The germline V gene encodes CDR1 SGHKS and CDR2 YYEKEE (reference sequence). The CDR3 runs 17 residues. The V gene end was trimmed by 4 bases and the J gene end by 7 bases; junction bases not matched to a gene: 12. CDR3 protein: CASSAPGLAGGPGEQYF. In DNA form, the CDR3 reads TGTGCCAGCAGCGCACCCGGACTAGCGGGGGGGCCAGGTGAGCAGTACTTC.

This clone was counted only a few times. The chain employs TRBV6-6 and TRBJ2-7, with 7 bases lining up with TRBD1. V gave up 6 bases and J gave up 3 bases; unmatched junction bases: 5. The germline CDR1 and CDR2 sequences are MNHNY and SVGAGI (reference sequence). CDR3 length: 13 amino acids. DNA of the CDR3: TGTGCCAGCAGCCGACACAGGGGCTACGAGCAGTACTTC. Protein: CASSRHRGYEQYF.

The chain recombines TRBV4-2 with TRBJ1-3; 9 nucleotides agree with TRBD1. Germline CDR1 LGHNA, CDR2 YNFKEQ. V gave up 2 bases and J gave up 10 bases; unmatched junction bases: 9. The CDR3 contains 15 residues. The chain's CDR3 is CASSQTGTGSSTIYF. CDR3 nucleotides: TGTGCCAGCAGCCAAACAGGGACAGGGTCAAGTACCATATATTTT.

There are a few counts of this clone. The chain combines TRBV27 with TRBJ2-7; 12 bases line up with TRBD2. J was trimmed by 2 bases and V by 5 bases; bases with no gene match: 1. The CDR3 sequence is 14 residues long. Germline CDR1 is MNHEY and CDR2 is SMNVEV (reference sequence). The DNA of the CDR3 is TGTGCCAGCAGTCCTAGCGGGGGGGCCTACGAGCAGTACTTC. Translated: CASSPSGGAYEQYF.

The chain is built from TRBV19 and TRBJ2-5, with D perhaps matching TRBD2 (7 bases). Germline lookup yields CDR1 LNHDA and CDR2 SQIVND (reference sequence). With 6 bases removed from V and 4 bases from J, the gap between germline ends came to 15 bases. The CDR3 runs to 14 residues. CDR3 bases: TGTGCCAGTAGAAAAGGGGGGGAGGTAGAGACCCAGTACTTC. Its translation is CASRKGGEVETQYF.